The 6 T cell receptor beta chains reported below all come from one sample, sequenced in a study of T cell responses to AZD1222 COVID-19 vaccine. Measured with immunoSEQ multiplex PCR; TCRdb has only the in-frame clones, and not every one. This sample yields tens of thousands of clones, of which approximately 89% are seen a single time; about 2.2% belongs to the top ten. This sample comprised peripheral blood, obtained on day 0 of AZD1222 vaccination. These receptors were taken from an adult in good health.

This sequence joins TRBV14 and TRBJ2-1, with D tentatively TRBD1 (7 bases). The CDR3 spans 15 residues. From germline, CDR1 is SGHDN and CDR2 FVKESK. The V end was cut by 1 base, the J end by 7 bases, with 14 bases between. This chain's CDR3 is CASSQGRGRRNEQFF. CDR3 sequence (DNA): TGTGCCAGCAGCCAAGGGAGGGGGCGCAGGAATGAGCAGTTCTTC.

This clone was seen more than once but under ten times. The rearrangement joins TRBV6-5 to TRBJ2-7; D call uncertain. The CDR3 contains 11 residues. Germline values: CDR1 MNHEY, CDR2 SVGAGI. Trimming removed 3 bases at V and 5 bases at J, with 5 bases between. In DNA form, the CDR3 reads TGTGCCAGCAGTTATATGGACGAGCAGTACTTC. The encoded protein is CASSYMDEQYF.

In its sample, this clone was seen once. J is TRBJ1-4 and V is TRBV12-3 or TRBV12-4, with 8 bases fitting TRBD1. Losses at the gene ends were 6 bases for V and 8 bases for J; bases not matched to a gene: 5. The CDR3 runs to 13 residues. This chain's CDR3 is CASRQTGVEKLFF. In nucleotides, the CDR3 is TGTGCCAGCAGGCAGACAGGGGTGGAAAAACTGTTTTTT.

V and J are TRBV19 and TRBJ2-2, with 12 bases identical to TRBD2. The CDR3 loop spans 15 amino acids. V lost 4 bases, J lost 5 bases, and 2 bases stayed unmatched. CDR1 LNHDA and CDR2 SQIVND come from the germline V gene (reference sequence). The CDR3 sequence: CASSTTSGRTGELFF. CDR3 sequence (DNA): TGTGCCAGTAGTACAACTAGCGGGAGGACCGGGGAGCTGTTTTTT.

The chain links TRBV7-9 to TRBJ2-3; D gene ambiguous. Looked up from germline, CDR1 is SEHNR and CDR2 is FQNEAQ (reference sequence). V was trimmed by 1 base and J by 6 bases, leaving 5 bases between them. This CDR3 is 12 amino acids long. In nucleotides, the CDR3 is TGTGCCAGCAGCTTAGTTTCCGATACGCAGTATTTT. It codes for CASSLVSDTQYF.

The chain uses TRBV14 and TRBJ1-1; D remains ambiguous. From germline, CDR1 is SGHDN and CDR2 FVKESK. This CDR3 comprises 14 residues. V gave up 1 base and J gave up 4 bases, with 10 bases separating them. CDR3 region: CASSQVPWGTEAFF. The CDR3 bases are TGTGCCAGCAGCCAAGTCCCTTGGGGCACTGAAGCTTTCTTT.